This passage covers 17 T cell receptor beta chains from one sample sequenced in a study of shared clonotypes between healthy human individuals (dated by TCRdb to 2018 to 2021). For the CD8 naive samples, CD45RO-negative cells were positively selected for CCR7, yielding a CD45RA+CCR7+ population from which TemRA cells were excluded. The library was made by the immunoSEQ multiplex PCR assay. The clones in this table, taken by TCRdb from immuneACCESS, are in-frame only. Not every clone is retained; where verified, under half of the shortfall comes from an unresolved V gene, and the cause of the rest is unknown. This sample lists about 2,100,000 clones; approximately 94% were detected once. The top ten clonotypes cover about 1.5% of the sample. The specimen was naive CD8+ T cells from PBMCs. The cell subset or site label, read with the paper, signifies: CD45RA+CCR7+. All receptors come from a man aged 18-30 years in good health. Some clones in this sample may be carry-over from other donors' samples.

About this clone itself: The sample has other DNA sequences that encode this CDR3 too. J is TRBJ2-1 and V is TRBV7-3; 7 bases match TRBD1. The CDR3 length is 13 residues. Germline assignment: CDR1 SGHTA and CDR2 FQGTGA. The J segment lost 4 bases and the V segment lost 4 bases, leaving 1 base of the junction unmatched. The DNA for the CDR3 is TGTGCCAGCAGCTCGACAGGGTACAATGAGCAGTTCTTC. Its protein is CASSSTGYNEQFF.

The V gene is TRBV27, the J gene TRBJ2-7; maybe TRBD2 (5 bases). Germline V gene lookup returns CDR1 MNHEY and CDR2 SMNVEV (reference sequence). The CDR3 loop spans 15 amino acids. V lost 2 bases and J 3 bases, leaving 14 bases between the germline ends. The DNA of the CDR3 is TGTGCCAGCAGTTTACGAGGGTACTTAGGCTACGAGCAGTACTTC. It is translated as CASSLRGYLGYEQYF.

This chain's CDR3 is CASSPEQRSEQYF. As DNA, the CDR3 is TGTGCCAGCAGCCCCGAACAGCGGAGCGAGCAGTACTTC. The rearrangement joins TRBV9 to TRBJ2-7; D might be TRBD2 (5 bases). Trimming pared 4 bases from V and 6 bases from J, leaving 14 bases between. This CDR3 contains 13 residues. Germline CDR1 reads SGDLS; CDR2 reads YYNGEE. The variable domain in full, completed from reference TRBV9 and TRBJ2-7, reads DSGVTQTPKHLITATGQRVTLRCSPRSGDLSVYWYQQSLDQGLQFLIQYYNGEERAKGNILERFSAQQFPDLHSELNLSSLELGDSALYFCASSPEQRSEQYFGPGTRLTVT.

The V gene is TRBV7-9, the J gene TRBJ2-5, with no clear D. CDR1 SEHNR and CDR2 FQNEAQ come from the germline V gene (reference sequence). This CDR3 is built from 15 residues. V gave up 5 bases and J gave up 5 bases, with 18 bases separating them. The CDR3 here is CASSEPRDPWETQYF. Here the CDR3 DNA reads TGTGCCAGCAGCGAGCCTCGTGACCCGTGGGAGACCCAGTACTTC.

V gene TRBV27 combines with J gene TRBJ2-7; 9 bases line up with TRBD2. V lost 6 bases, J lost 1 base, and 13 bases stayed unmatched. The CDR3 totals 17 residues. Germline CDR1 MNHEY, CDR2 SMNVEV (reference sequence). In DNA form, the CDR3 reads TGTGCCAGCAGCAAAGACAGGGAGCGGGAGGATTCCTACGAGCAGTACTTC. Translating gives CASSKDREREDSYEQYF.

The chain links TRBV4-1 to TRBJ1-5; TRBD1 might be the D (5 bases). V was cut by 5 bases and J by 0 bases, with 11 bases left in between. The germline gives CDR1 MGHRA, CDR2 YSYEKL. The CDR3 sequence is 15 residues long. The CDR3 DNA reads TGCGCCAGCAGCGTGGACATGTATAGCAATCAGCCCCAGCATTTT. Protein: CASSVDMYSNQPQHF.

The V call is TRBV6-1, the J call TRBJ2-3; 8 nucleotides match TRBD1. Germline assignment: CDR1 MNHNS and CDR2 SASEGT. The CDR3 runs 15 residues. The V and J ends lost 2 bases and 4 bases, in that order; junction bases with no gene match: 5. The DNA of the CDR3 is TGTGCCAGCAGTGAAACCGACAGGGGTGCAGATACGCAGTATTTT. Amino acids: CASSETDRGADTQYF.

This clone has a single count. CDR3 loop: CASSFRGPTNEKLFF. DNA for the CDR3: TGTGCCAGCAGTTTCAGGGGGCCCACTAATGAAAAACTGTTTTTT. V is TRBV28 and J is TRBJ1-4, with 8 bases that match TRBD1. CDR1 is MDHEN and CDR2 is SYDVKM in the germline V gene. J gave up 2 bases and V 3 bases, and 2 bases lay outside the gene matches. The CDR3 length is 15 residues. Together with reference TRBV28 and TRBJ1-4, the CDR3 gives the full variable domain: DVKVTQSSRYLVKRTGEKVFLECVQDMDHENMFWYRQDPGLGLRLIYFSYDVKMKEKGDIPEGYSVSREKKERFSLILESASTNQTSMYLCASSFRGPTNEKLFFGSGTQLSVL.

Of note for this clone: One end of the junction is discordant with germline, which a read error may explain. The chain carries TRBV6-1 and TRBJ2-7; TRBD1 agrees at 10 bases. The CDR3 extends over 14 amino acids. The germline V gene encodes CDR1 MNHNS and CDR2 SASEGT. CDR3 sequence (DNA): TGTGCCAGCCGTGAAACCGGGACAGGGGTCGAGCAGTACTTC. It codes for CASRETGTGVEQYF.

This chain links TRBV13 with TRBJ2-7; possibly TRBD1 for D (5 bases). Trimming took off 0 bases at V and 5 bases at J, with 11 bases between the two ends. Germline CDR1 reads PRHDT; CDR2 reads FYEKMQ (reference sequence). This CDR3 contains 14 residues. CDR3 in amino acids: CASSLGEQVDEQYF. The CDR3, as DNA: TGTGCCAGCAGCTTAGGCGAACAGGTTGACGAGCAGTACTTC.

This CDR3 is CATSSRRNPYEQYF. CDR3 in DNA: TGTGCCACCAGCAGTCGGCGGAACCCCTACGAGCAGTACTTC. The chain couples TRBV15 to TRBJ2-7; no clear D. CDR1 LNHNV and CDR2 YYDKDF come from the germline V gene (reference sequence). The CDR3 consists of 14 residues. Trimming took off 3 bases at V and 2 bases at J, with 11 bases between the two ends.

The J gene is TRBJ1-2, the V gene TRBV13; 10 bases map to TRBD1. After removal of 5 bases from V and 4 bases from J, the junction contained 7 bases not matched to a gene. Germline values: CDR1 PRHDT, CDR2 FYEKMQ (reference sequence). This CDR3 comprises 15 residues. DNA of the CDR3: TGTGCCAGCAGCCCGCCGGGACAGGGGCCCTATGGCTACACCTTC. Its protein product is CASSPPGQGPYGYTF.

The chain combines TRBV27 with TRBJ2-7; TRBD2 matches at 7 bases. From germline, CDR1 is MNHEY and CDR2 SMNVEV (reference sequence). The V and J ends lost 6 bases and 2 bases, in that order; junction bases with no gene match: 13. There are 16 residues in the CDR3. The CDR3 sequence: CASSDAGVAFTYEQYF. The CDR3, as DNA: TGTGCCAGCAGCGATGCGGGGGTAGCGTTTACCTACGAGCAGTACTTC.

The rearrangement links TRBV7-6 to TRBJ2-3, with 7 positions matching TRBD2. Germline CDR1 reads SGHVS; CDR2 reads FNYEAQ. This CDR3 is 15 amino acids long. J gave up 0 bases and V 5 bases, and 5 bases lay outside the gene matches. The CDR3 region has the DNA TGTGCCAGCAGCCCGGGAGCGGGGAGCACAGATACGCAGTATTTT. It is translated as CASSPGAGSTDTQYF.

This rearrangement joins TRBV11-2 to TRBJ2-1; the match to TRBD2 covers 7 bases. V trimming: 1 base; J trimming: 9 bases; junction bases outside the gene matches: 12. The CDR3 spans 16 residues. Looked up from germline, CDR1 is SGHAT and CDR2 is FQNNGV. As DNA, the CDR3 is TGTGCCAGCAGCTTAGCCCCGGGACTATCCCTTGGTGAGCAGTTCTTC. Its translation is CASSLAPGLSLGEQFF.

The chain has TRBV7-2 and TRBJ1-1, with 11 bases identical to TRBD1. The V gene's germline CDR1 is SGHTA and CDR2 FQGNSA. This CDR3 contains 15 residues. The V gene end was trimmed by 1 base and the J gene end by 4 bases; junction bases not matched to a gene: 2. DNA for the CDR3: TGTGCCAGCAGCTTAGATGGACAGGGGGCCACTGAAGCTTTCTTT. It yields the protein CASSLDGQGATEAFF.

J is TRBJ1-6 and V is TRBV2, with D unresolved. Trimming pared 4 bases from V and 0 bases from J, leaving 10 bases between. The CDR3 has 16 amino acids. The germline V gene has CDR1 SNHLY and CDR2 FYNNEI. The CDR3 here is CASSVVASSYNSPLHF. CDR3 in DNA: TGTGCCAGCAGTGTTGTAGCGAGCTCCTATAATTCACCCCTCCACTTT.